This TCR beta chain originates from a study of shared clonotypes between healthy human individuals. The method was immunoSEQ multiplex PCR; TCRdb's version includes in-frame clones alone and lacks a portion of them. The repertoire includes approximately 2.5 million clones, 90% to 95% of them detected once, and 0.11% to 0.15% sits in the top ten. Study-level results: Clonotype sharing among donors was expected to depend on sequencing depth.

As to this clone: Antigen: not known.

Per germline, CDR1 GTSNPN and CDR2 SVGIG (reference sequence). The CDR3 runs 16 residues. The junction had 6 bases not matched to a gene; V was cut back by 0 bases and J by 3 bases. The chain uses TRBV30 and TRBJ2-7; 12 nucleotides align to TRBD1. Material for sequencing was naive CD4+ T cells sorted from blood. Subset in this sample: CD45RA+ positively selected. The sequence derives from a man younger than 30 in good health. CDR3 in DNA: TGTGCCTGGAGTGTACTAGGGACAGGGGGCGACTACGAGCAGTACTTC. Its translation: CAWSVLGTGGDYEQYF.